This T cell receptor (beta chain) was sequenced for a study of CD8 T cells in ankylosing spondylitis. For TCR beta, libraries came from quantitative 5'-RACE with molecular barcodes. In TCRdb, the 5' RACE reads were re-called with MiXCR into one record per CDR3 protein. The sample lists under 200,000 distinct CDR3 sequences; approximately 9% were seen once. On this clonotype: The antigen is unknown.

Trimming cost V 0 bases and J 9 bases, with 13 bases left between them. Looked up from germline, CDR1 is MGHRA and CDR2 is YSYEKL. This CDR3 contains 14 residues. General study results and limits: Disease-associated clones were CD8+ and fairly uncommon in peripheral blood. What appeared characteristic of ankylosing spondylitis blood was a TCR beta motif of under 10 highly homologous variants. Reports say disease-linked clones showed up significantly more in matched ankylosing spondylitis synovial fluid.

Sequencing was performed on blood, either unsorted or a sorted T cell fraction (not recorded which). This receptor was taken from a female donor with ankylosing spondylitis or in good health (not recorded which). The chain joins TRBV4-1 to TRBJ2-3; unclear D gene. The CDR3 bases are TGCGCCAGCAGCCAAGATTCCGCCGGACGCACGCAGTATTTT. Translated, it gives CASSQDSAGRTQYF.